The text below deals with one TCR beta chain. This entry comes from a study of blood T cells in healthy people across ages. The use of a sample-barcoded 5' primer and a J-beta primer mix characterized a second PCR of roughly 6 to 12 cycles. From the 5' RACE reads, TCRdb called clonotypes with MiXCR, one entry per CDR3 protein. The table records roughly 1.4 million distinct CDR3 sequences, approximately 59% of them present only once. Trimming pared 3 bases from V and 0 bases from J, leaving 15 bases between. Germline V CDR1 and CDR2: MNHEY, SMNVEV (reference sequence). The length of the CDR3 is 16 residues.

The TCR comes from a man in his late teens or twenties in good health. The sequencing input was blood. The chain carries TRBV27 and TRBJ2-7; D possibly corresponds to TRBD1 (6 bases). CDR3 in amino acids: CASSLSLDSLSYEQYF. The CDR3 DNA follows: TGTGCCAGCAGTTTGTCCCTGGACAGCCTCTCCTACGAGCAGTACTTC.